This T cell receptor beta chain emerged from a study of cytomegalovirus exposure and HLA in healthy donors. The junction had 9 bases not matched to a gene; V was cut back by 3 bases and J by 6 bases. Germline assignment: CDR1 KGHSH and CDR2 LQKENI. CDR3 length: 15 residues. In the PCR, 60 Vbeta and 13 Jbeta primers were used. Some clones are missing from TCRdb's copy, which holds only in-frame ones; the method was immunoSEQ multiplex PCR. The table lists 75,000 to 95,000 clones, 78% of them singletons, with approximately 4.8% in the top ten. Specimen: PBMCs. This TCR derives from a male donor in good health and CMV-seropositive. V usage is TRBV18 and J usage is TRBJ1-1; 8 bases fit TRBD1. Written as DNA, the CDR3 is TGTGCCAGCTCACCTCTTCCAGGGGGCGACGCTGAAGCTTTCTTT. Amino acids: CASSPLPGGDAEAFF. Full variable domain (remainder filled in from reference TRBV18 and TRBJ1-1): NAGVMQNPRHLVRRRGQEARLRCSPMKGHSHVYWYRQLPEEGLKFMVYLQKENIIDESGMPKERFSAEFPKEGPSILRIQQVVRGDSAAYFCASSPLPGGDAEAFFGQGTRLTVV.